The source of this T cell receptor beta chain is a study of T cells in Graves' hyperthyroidism and ophthalmopathy. Study background: Upon initial diagnosis and before any treatment, peripheral blood was collected.

Trimming removed 1 base from V and 4 bases from J, with 9 bases in between. Germline V CDR1 and CDR2: SGHAT, FQNNGV. The CDR3 has 14 amino acids. RNA transcripts were the template for amplifying TCR beta CDR3 regions. The HTBI primer set served for first-round RT-PCR of the TCR CDR3. TCRdb fed the multiplex PCR reads into MiXCR, producing one record per CDR3 protein. The sample consists of under 700,000 distinct CDR3 sequences, over 15% of them appearing once. This sequence joins TRBV11-2 and TRBJ2-3; either TRBD1 or TRBD2 may supply D (5 bases each). Sequencing was done on a sample of blood. The clonotype was recovered from a woman aged 18-29 years with Graves' hyperthyroidism. DNA for the CDR3: TGTGCCAGCAGCTTAGCGGGGCGCTCAGATACGCAGTATTTT. Its translation is CASSLAGRSDTQYF.